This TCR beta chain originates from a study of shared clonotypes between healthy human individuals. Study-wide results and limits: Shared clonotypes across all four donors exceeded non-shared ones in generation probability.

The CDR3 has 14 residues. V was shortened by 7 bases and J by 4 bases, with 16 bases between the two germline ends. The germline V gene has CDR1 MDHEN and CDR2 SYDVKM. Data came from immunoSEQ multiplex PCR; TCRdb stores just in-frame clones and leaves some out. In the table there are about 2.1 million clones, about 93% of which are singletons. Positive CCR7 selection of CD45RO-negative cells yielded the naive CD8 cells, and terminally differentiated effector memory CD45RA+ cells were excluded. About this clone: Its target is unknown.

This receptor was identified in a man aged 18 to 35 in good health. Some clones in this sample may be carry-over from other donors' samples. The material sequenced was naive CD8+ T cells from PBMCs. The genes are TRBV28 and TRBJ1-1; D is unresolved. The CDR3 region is CASTSDGEGTEAFF. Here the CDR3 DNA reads TGTGCCAGCACCTCGGACGGGGAGGGCACTGAAGCTTTCTTT. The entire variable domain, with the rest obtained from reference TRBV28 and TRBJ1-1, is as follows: DVKVTQSSRYLVKRTGEKVFLECVQDMDHENMFWYRQDPGLGLRLIYFSYDVKMKEKGDIPEGYSVSREKKERFSLILESASTNQTSMYLCASTSDGEGTEAFFGQGTRLTVV.